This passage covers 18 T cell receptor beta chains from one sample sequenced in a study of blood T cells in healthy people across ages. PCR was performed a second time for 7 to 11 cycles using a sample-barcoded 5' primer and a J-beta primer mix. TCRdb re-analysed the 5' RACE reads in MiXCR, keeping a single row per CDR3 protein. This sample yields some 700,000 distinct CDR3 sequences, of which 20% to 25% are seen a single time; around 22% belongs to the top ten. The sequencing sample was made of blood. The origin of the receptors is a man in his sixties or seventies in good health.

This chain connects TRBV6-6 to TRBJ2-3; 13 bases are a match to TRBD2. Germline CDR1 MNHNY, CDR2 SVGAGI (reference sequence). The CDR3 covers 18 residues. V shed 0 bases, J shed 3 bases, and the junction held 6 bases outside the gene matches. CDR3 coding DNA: TGTGCCAGCAGTTACTCCGGGACTAGCGGGGCAGGGACAGATACGCAGTATTTT. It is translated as CASSYSGTSGAGTDTQYF.

The chain's CDR3 is CANCTVLAPGEQFF. DNA of the CDR3: TGTGCCAACTGCACGGTTCTAGCGCCTGGAGAGCAGTTCTTC. This chain links TRBV27 with TRBJ2-1; D is possibly TRBD2 (6 bases). V was cut by 10 bases and J by 10 bases, with 23 bases left in between. The CDR3 is 14 residues long. The germline gives CDR1 MNHEY, CDR2 SMNVEV (reference sequence).

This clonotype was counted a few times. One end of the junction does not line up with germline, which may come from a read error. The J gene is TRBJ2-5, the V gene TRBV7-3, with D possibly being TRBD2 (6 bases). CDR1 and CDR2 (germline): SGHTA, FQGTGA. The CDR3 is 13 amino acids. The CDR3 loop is CASSLTGGPPEFF. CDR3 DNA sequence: TGTGCCAGCAGCTTAACGGGAGGCCCTCCGGAGTTCTTC.

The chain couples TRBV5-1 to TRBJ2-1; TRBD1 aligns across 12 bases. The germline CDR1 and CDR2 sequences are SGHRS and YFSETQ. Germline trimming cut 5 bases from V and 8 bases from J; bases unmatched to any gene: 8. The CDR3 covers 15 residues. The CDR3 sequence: CASRSGTGGAYEQFF. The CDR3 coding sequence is TGCGCCAGCAGGTCCGGGACAGGGGGCGCGTATGAGCAGTTCTTC.

The DNA for the CDR3 is TGTGCCAGTACATCCGGGACTGCCTACAATGAGCAGTTCTTC. Translating it yields CASTSGTAYNEQFF. This chain links TRBV12-3 or TRBV12-4 with TRBJ2-1; weak D call: TRBD2 (6 bases). The V and J ends lost 9 bases and 2 bases respectively, with 14 bases between them. The CDR3 runs to 14 residues.

The chain's CDR3 is CASSKEGQGAYNEQFF. The CDR3, as DNA: TGCGCCAGCAGCAAAGAGGGGCAGGGGGCCTACAATGAGCAGTTCTTC. The chain has TRBV5-1 and TRBJ2-1; 7 positions agree with TRBD1. CDR1 and CDR2 (germline): SGHRS, YFSETQ. Unmatched junction bases numbered 9, after V lost 4 bases and J lost 2 bases. The CDR3 loop spans 16 amino acids.

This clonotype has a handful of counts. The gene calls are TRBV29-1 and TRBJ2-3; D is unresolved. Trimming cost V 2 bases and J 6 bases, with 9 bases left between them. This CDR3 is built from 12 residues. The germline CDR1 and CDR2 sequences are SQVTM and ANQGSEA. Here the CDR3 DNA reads TGCAGCGTTGAAAGGGATGTCGATACGCAGTATTTT. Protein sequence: CSVERDVDTQYF.

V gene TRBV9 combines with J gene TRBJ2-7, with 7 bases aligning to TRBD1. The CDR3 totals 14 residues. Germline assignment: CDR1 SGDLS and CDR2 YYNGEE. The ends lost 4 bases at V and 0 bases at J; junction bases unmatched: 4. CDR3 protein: CASSPRDSSYEQYV. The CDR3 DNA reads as TGTGCCAGCAGCCCTAGGGACAGCTCCTACGAGCAGTACGTC.

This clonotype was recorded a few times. In nucleotides, the CDR3 is TGCAGCGTTGGGCTTAGCTCCTACGAGCAGTACTTC. Protein product: CSVGLSSYEQYF. The rearrangement joins TRBV29-1 to TRBJ2-7; D is undetermined. From germline, CDR1 is SQVTM and CDR2 ANQGSEA. The CDR3 runs 12 residues. V lost 4 bases to trimming and J lost 0 bases, with 7 bases between them.

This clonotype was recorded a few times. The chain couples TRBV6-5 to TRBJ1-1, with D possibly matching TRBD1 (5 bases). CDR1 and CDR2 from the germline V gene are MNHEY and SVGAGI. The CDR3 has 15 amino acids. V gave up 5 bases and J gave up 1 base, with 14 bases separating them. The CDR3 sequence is CASSKTGRRNTEAFF. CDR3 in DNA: TGTGCCAGCAGTAAAACGGGACGGAGGAACACTGAAGCTTTCTTT.

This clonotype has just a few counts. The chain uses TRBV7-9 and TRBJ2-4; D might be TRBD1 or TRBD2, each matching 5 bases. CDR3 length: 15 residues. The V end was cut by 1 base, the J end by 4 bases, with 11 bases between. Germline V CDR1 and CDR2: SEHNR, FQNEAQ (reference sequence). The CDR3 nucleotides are TGTGCCAGCAGCTTAGACCGGGACGGAAAAAACATTCAGTACTTC. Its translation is CASSLDRDGKNIQYF.

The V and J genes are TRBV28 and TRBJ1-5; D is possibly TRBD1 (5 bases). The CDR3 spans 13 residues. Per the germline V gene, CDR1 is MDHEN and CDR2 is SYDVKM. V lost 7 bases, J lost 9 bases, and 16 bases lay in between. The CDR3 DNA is TGTGCCAGCACCTTTGGGAGGGGTGGGCCCCAGCATTTT. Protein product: CASTFGRGGPQHF.

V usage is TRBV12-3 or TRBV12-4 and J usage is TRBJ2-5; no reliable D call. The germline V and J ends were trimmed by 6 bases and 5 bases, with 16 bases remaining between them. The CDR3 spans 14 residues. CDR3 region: CASSRYPRVETQYF. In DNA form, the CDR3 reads TGTGCCAGCAGCCGTTACCCGCGTGTGGAGACCCAGTACTTC.

The CDR3, as DNA: TGTGCCAGCAGCCCCCCGGGGGCCGAAAATTCACCCCTCCACTTT. This sequence encodes CASSPPGAENSPLHF. J is TRBJ1-6 and V is TRBV12-3 or TRBV12-4; tentative D call: TRBD1 (6 bases). This CDR3 comprises 15 residues. With 6 bases removed from V and 7 bases from J, the gap between germline ends came to 16 bases.

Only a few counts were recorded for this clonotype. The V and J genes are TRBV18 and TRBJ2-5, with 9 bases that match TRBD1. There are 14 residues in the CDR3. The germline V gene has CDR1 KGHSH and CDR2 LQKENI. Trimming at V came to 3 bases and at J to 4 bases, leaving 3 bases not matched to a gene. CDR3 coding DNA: TGTGCCAGCTCACCGGGACAGGGAATAGAGACCCAGTACTTC. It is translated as CASSPGQGIETQYF.

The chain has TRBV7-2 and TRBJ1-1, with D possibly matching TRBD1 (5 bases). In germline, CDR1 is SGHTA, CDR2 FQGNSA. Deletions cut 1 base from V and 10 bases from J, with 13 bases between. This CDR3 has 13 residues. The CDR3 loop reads CASSLGRDSTAFF. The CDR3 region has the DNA TGTGCCAGCAGCTTAGGACGGGACTCCACAGCTTTCTTT.

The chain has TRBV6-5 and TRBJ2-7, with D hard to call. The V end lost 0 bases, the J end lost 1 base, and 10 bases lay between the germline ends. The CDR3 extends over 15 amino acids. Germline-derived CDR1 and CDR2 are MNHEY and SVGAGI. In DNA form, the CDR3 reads TGTGCCAGCAGTTACTCGAGGACCCGGTCCTACGAGCAGTACTTC. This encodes CASSYSRTRSYEQYF.

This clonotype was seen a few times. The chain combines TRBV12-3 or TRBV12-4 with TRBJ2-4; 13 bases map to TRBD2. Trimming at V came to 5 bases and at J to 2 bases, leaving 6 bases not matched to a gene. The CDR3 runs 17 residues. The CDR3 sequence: CASSPRTSGSSKNIQYF. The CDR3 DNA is TGTGCCAGCAGTCCACGGACTAGCGGGAGTTCCAAAAACATTCAGTACTTC.